This T cell receptor (beta chain) stems from a study of blood T cell repertoires in COVID-19. Study at large: Italy, Spain and the United States were the sources of the convalescent and acute COVID-19 samples. T cells, B-cell-depleted T cells, or PBMCs supplied cDNA or gDNA.

As handled by the study authors: Nucleated cell counts were estimated from reference gene primer amplification. Libraries were prepared by immunoSEQ multiplex PCR; TCRdb keeps only in-frame clonotypes and omits some of them. V and J calls and clone size are as listed in that table; D and trimming were resolved from the DNA. The repertoire holds approximately 74,000 clones, roughly 88% seen once, with more than 1.5% in the top ten. This CDR3 spans 15 amino acids. Per the germline V gene, CDR1 is MNHNS and CDR2 is SASEGT. V was pared by 2 bases and J by 6 bases, with 7 bases of the junction left unmatched.

The chain combines TRBV6-1 with TRBJ2-1; 7 bases match TRBD1. Specimen: peripheral blood. This TCR came from a woman aged 80 or over with active or convalescent COVID-19. The chain's CDR3 is CASSEYGRGFNEQFF. CDR3 sequence (DNA): TGTGCCAGCAGTGAATATGGCAGGGGGTTCAATGAGCAGTTCTTC.